A selection of T cell receptor beta chains follows, all from one sample in a study of blood T cells in healthy people across ages. TCRdb redid the calling of the 5' RACE reads with MiXCR, one entry per CDR3 protein. The sample holds 1.5 million to 2 million distinct CDR3 sequences, roughly 28% seen once. Sequencing was done on a sample of blood. Receptors originate from a woman in her twenties or thirties in good health. CDR3s include the opening cysteine and the closing phenylalanine or tryptophan. A D gene is named only where the DNA matches it firmly. The listing skips clone size in some rows; elsewhere it reads once, few, many or a size class.

clone size	V gene	D gene	J gene	CDR3 protein	CDR3 DNA
few	TRBV18	NA	TRBJ1-4	CASSPTDRFNEKLFF	TGTGCCAGCTCACCGACTGACAGATTTAATGAAAAACTGTTTTTT
NA	TRBV5-1	NA	TRBJ2-5	CASSWTQGTETQYF	TGCGCCAGCAGCTGGACACAGGGTACAGAGACCCAGTACTTC
many	TRBV11-2	NA	TRBJ2-7	CASRRLASYEQYF	TGTGCCAGCAGGCGGCTAGCGAGCTACGAGCAGTACTTC
once	TRBV18	NA	TRBJ1-4	CASSPRQSEGKLFF	TGCGCCAGCTCACCACGGCAGTCCGAGGGAAAACTGTTTTTT
many	TRBV20-1	NA	TRBJ2-7	CSARSPKGLYEQYF	TGCAGTGCTAGATCCCCCAAAGGGTTATACGAGCAGTACTTC
NA	TRBV4-1	NA	TRBJ2-1	CASSQDLRPSADEQFF	TGCGCCAGCAGCCAAGATCTAAGGCCTAGCGCGGATGAGCAGTTCTTC
few	TRBV10-3	NA	TRBJ1-5	CAISEGGRGDNQPQHF	TGTGCCATCAGTGAGGGGGGGAGGGGTGATAATCAGCCCCAGCATTTT
NA	TRBV27	TRBD2	TRBJ2-3	CASSFLPGGGTPLADTQYF	TGTGCCAGCAGTTTTCTACCGGGAGGTGGGACGCCCCTAGCGGATACGCAGTATTTT
NA	TRBV27	TRBD1	TRBJ2-7	CASSTRTGDYEQYF	TGTGCCAGCAGTACCAGGACAGGTGACTACGAGCAGTACTTC
NA	TRBV7-8	NA	TRBJ2-1	CASSPSNGLYNEQFF	TGTGCCAGCAGCCCGTCTAACGGACTCTACAATGAGCAGTTCTTC
many	TRBV20-1	NA	TRBJ2-7	CSAKDRFYEQYF	TGCAGTGCAAAGGACAGATTCTACGAGCAGTACTTC
NA	TRBV7-2	TRBD2	TRBJ2-1	CASSLGRGGQNNEQFF	TGTGCCAGCAGCTTAGGTAGGGGAGGGCAAAACAATGAGCAGTTCTTC
few	TRBV6-2/TRBV6-3	TRBD2	TRBJ2-1	CASSYRGRADNEQFF	TGTGCCAGCAGTTACCGCGGGAGGGCCGATAATGAGCAGTTCTTC
NA	TRBV27	NA	TRBJ2-3	CASSFQADADTQYF	TGTGCCAGCAGTTTTCAGGCCGACGCAGATACGCAGTATTTT
NA	TRBV20-1	NA	TRBJ2-3	CSARGGDISSDTQYF	TGCAGTGCTAGAGGTGGAGACATTTCTTCCGATACGCAGTATTTT
NA	TRBV29-1	NA	TRBJ2-3	CSVGLGDTQYF	TGCAGCGTGGGTCTCGGGGATACGCAGTATTTT
few	TRBV20-1	TRBD2	TRBJ2-3	CSARLAGGRTDTQYF	TGCAGTGCCCGACTAGCGGGAGGCCGCACAGATACGCAGTATTTT
many	TRBV2	TRBD2	TRBJ2-1	CASRQAGAGNEQFF	TGTGCCTCCAGGCAAGCGGGGGCCGGCAATGAGCAGTTCTTC
few	TRBV4-1	NA	TRBJ1-2	CASSQDFAGDYGYTF	TGCGCCAGCAGCCAAGATTTCGCAGGGGACTATGGCTACACCTTC
NA	TRBV6-1	NA	TRBJ1-1	CASSDSKNTEAFF	TGTGCCAGCAGTGACTCCAAGAACACTGAAGCTTTCTTT
few	TRBV7-9	TRBD1	TRBJ2-7	CASSALDRGTSYEQYF	TGTGCCAGCAGCGCCTTGGACAGGGGGACCTCCTACGAGCAGTACTTC
NA	TRBV7-2	TRBD2	TRBJ2-1	CASSRLGGAGGPGDEQFF	TGTGCCAGCAGCCGACTGGGGGGCGCGGGAGGTCCTGGTGATGAGCAGTTCTTC
few	TRBV2	NA	TRBJ1-2	CASSVGDGTYGYTF	TGTGCCAGCAGTGTAGGGGACGGAACCTATGGCTACACCTTC
many	TRBV6-6	NA	TRBJ2-7	CASGTRGYEQYF	TGTGCCAGCGGTACCAGGGGCTACGAGCAGTACTTC
many	TRBV5-1	NA	TRBJ2-5	CASSARQETQYF	TGTGCCAGCTCAGCGCGCCAAGAGACCCAGTACTTC
few	TRBV11-2	TRBD1	TRBJ1-2	CASSSSQGAWGYTF	TGTGCCAGCAGCTCTTCCCAGGGGGCGTGGGGCTACACCTTC
few	TRBV6-1	NA	TRBJ2-6	CAAKGPSGSLSGANVLTF	TGTGCCGCCAAGGGGCCAAGCGGTTCCTTATCCGGGGCCAACGTCCTGACTTTC